The clone carrying this T cell receptor (beta chain) was detected only a few times. What it binds is unknown. The CDR3 contains 16 residues. The V and J ends lost 1 base and 2 bases, in that order; junction bases with no gene match: 8. Germline CDR1 reads MGHRA; CDR2 reads YSYEKL. TCR alpha and TCR beta cDNA libraries with sample barcodes and UMIs came from 5'RACE using constant-segment primers. TCRdb re-derived calls from the 5' RACE reads in MiXCR, one entry per CDR3 protein. The data contain some 150,000 distinct CDR3 sequences, around 27% of them singletons. The data belong to a study of T-cell memory formation after mild COVID-19. Whole-study findings and limits: Later expanders leaned CD4+, whereas clones that contracted between day 15 and 85 were balanced CD4/CD8. Those CD4+ clones that contracted were mainly in CM and EM (CD8+ ones in EMRA). Pre-infection memory carried some responding clones, suggesting that cross-reactive memory joined.

This chain links TRBV4-1 with TRBJ2-7; 7 bases are shared with TRBD1. The source is an adult woman who had mild COVID-19 (a few samples of this study predate the infection). Cell type and time point are not known. The sample consisted of PBMCs or a T cell subset sorted from them (not recorded which). The CDR3 DNA follows: TGCGCCAGCAGCCAAGGCGCGGACAGGCTAGCCTACGAGCAGTACTTC. This sequence encodes CASSQGADRLAYEQYF.